These 5 T cell receptor beta chains were sequenced from one sample in a study of blood T cell repertoires in COVID-19. Generated by immunoSEQ multiplex PCR, the TCRdb table keeps only in-frame clones and is missing some. Among 220,000 or so clones listed, roughly nine tenths were seen once. Sequencing input: peripheral blood. The receptors originated from a man aged 55 to 69 who had recovered from COVID-19.

V usage is TRBV6-2 or TRBV6-3 and J usage is TRBJ2-2; D possibly corresponds to TRBD1 (6 bases). This CDR3 comprises 14 residues. The germline V gene encodes CDR1 MNHEY and CDR2 SVGEGT. V lost 6 bases, J lost 1 base, and 9 bases lay in between. The CDR3, as DNA: TGTGCCAGCAGCCCGACAGGGAACACCGGGGAGCTGTTTTTT. Its protein product is CASSPTGNTGELFF.

This chain uses TRBV5-1 with TRBJ2-7, with 11 bases matching TRBD1. V dropped 4 bases and J dropped 4; count of bases not matched to a gene: 13. The CDR3 is 17 amino acids. Per the germline V gene, CDR1 is SGHRS and CDR2 is YFSETQ. As DNA, the CDR3 is TGCGCCAGCAGCCCGATACCCCCGGACAGGGGGCGATACGAGCAGTACTTC. Residues: CASSPIPPDRGRYEQYF.

The CDR3 DNA is TGTGCCATCAGGGACAGTAACTACGAGCAGTACTTC. It codes for CAIRDSNYEQYF. The chain is built from TRBV10-3 and TRBJ2-7, with TRBD1 as a possible D gene (6 bases). The CDR3 spans 12 residues. V shed 6 bases and J shed 3 bases, with 9 bases lying between them. Germline lookup yields CDR1 ENHRY and CDR2 SYGVKD.

Only one count was recorded for this clone. The chain recombines TRBV24-1 with TRBJ2-1; D unresolved. The V gene's germline CDR1 is KGHDR and CDR2 SFDVKD. V was cut by 2 bases and J by 8 bases, with 15 bases left in between. The CDR3 is made up of 15 amino acids. The CDR3 DNA reads as TGTGCCACCAGTGATTCGGGTAGCATGTCCGATGAGCAGTTCTTC. Amino acids: CATSDSGSMSDEQFF.

This rearrangement joins TRBV6-2 or TRBV6-3 to TRBJ2-7, with 13 bases aligning to TRBD2. Trimming at V came to 5 bases and at J to 4 bases, leaving 2 bases not matched to a gene. The germline V gene encodes CDR1 MNHEY and CDR2 SVGEGT. This CDR3 contains 14 residues. The CDR3 DNA follows: TGTGCCAGCAGTGGGACTAGCGGGGCTTACGAGCAGTACTTC. Translation: CASSGTSGAYEQYF.